The 22 T cell receptor beta chains presented below share a single source sample, sequenced in a study of blood T cell repertoires in COVID-19. Only in-frame clones appear in the TCRdb table, and some are missing; sequencing was by immunoSEQ multiplex PCR. The sample lists approximately 290,000 clones; 70% to 85% were seen once. Input material: peripheral blood. These TCRs come from a human donor with COVID-19, enrolled during active disease. The donor label of this sample is uncertain.

The CDR3 is CASSTWTGLSPEAFF. In DNA, the CDR3 is TGTGCCAGTAGTACGTGGACAGGGTTAAGCCCTGAAGCTTTCTTT. This rearrangement joins TRBV19 to TRBJ1-1; 8 bases align to TRBD1. V trimming: 4 bases; J trimming: 6 bases; junction bases outside the gene matches: 10. This CDR3 has 15 amino acids. Germline CDR1 LNHDA, CDR2 SQIVND (reference sequence).

V is TRBV4-1 and J is TRBJ2-3, with 11 bases aligning to TRBD2. Germline CDR1 and CDR2: MGHRA and YSYEKL. Losses at the gene ends were 4 bases for V and 7 bases for J; bases not matched to a gene: 10. This CDR3 is 16 amino acids long. CDR3 in amino acids: CASSPPTSGSSYTQYF. CDR3 sequence (DNA): TGCGCCAGCAGCCCTCCTACTAGCGGGAGTTCATATACGCAGTATTTT.

The J gene is TRBJ1-3, the V gene TRBV5-1; 7 bases map to TRBD1. The J segment lost 2 bases and the V segment lost 5 bases, leaving 7 bases of the junction unmatched. This CDR3 spans 15 amino acids. Looked up from germline, CDR1 is SGHRS and CDR2 is YFSETQ. CDR3 region: CASSEGALAGNTIYF. The CDR3 DNA sequence: TGCGCCAGCAGTGAGGGGGCTTTGGCTGGAAACACCATATATTTT.

V and J are TRBV20-1 and TRBJ2-7; possible D gene TRBD1, 5 bases. Germline-derived CDR1 and CDR2 are DFQATT and SNEGSKA (reference sequence). V was trimmed by 3 bases and J by 4 bases, leaving 7 bases between them. The CDR3 runs 11 residues. The CDR3 spells CSASRGYEQYF. The CDR3 nucleotides are TGCAGTGCTAGTAGGGGATACGAGCAGTACTTC.

This clone was observed once. The chain is built from TRBV5-1 and TRBJ2-7, with 9 nucleotides matching TRBD1. Germline CDR1 SGHRS, CDR2 YFSETQ. The CDR3 runs 13 residues. V shed 7 bases, J shed 7 bases, and the junction held 9 bases outside the gene matches. CDR3: CASRPGTGSEQYF. The CDR3 DNA sequence: TGCGCCAGCCGTCCCGGGACAGGGTCGGAGCAGTACTTC.

The sample holds a few counts of this clone. The chain is built from TRBV19 and TRBJ2-7, with 9 bases identical to TRBD1. Germline V CDR1 and CDR2: LNHDA, SQIVND (reference sequence). This CDR3 has 16 residues. With 6 bases clipped from V and 4 bases from J, the junction kept 13 bases outside the gene matches. The CDR3, as DNA: TGTGCCAGTAGCCGGAGGGGACAGGGACGTACGTACGAGCAGTACTTC. Its protein is CASSRRGQGRTYEQYF.

The rearrangement joins TRBV2 to TRBJ2-7; TRBD1 matches at 8 bases. This CDR3 region has 15 residues. Germline values: CDR1 SNHLY, CDR2 FYNNEI. J gave up 7 bases and V 1 base, and 9 bases lay outside the gene matches. The CDR3 loop reads CASSEVSQGAREQYF. The CDR3 DNA reads as TGTGCCAGCAGTGAAGTAAGCCAGGGGGCTAGGGAGCAGTACTTC.

The chain couples TRBV10-3 to TRBJ1-2; weak D call: TRBD1 (6 bases). From germline, CDR1 is ENHRY and CDR2 SYGVKD. Trimming left V 3 bases short and J 2 bases short, with 10 bases between. CDR3 length: 14 residues. CDR3: CAISEQGFNYGYTF. CDR3 DNA: TGTGCCATCAGTGAACAGGGATTCAACTATGGCTACACCTTC.

The chain employs TRBV7-2 and TRBJ1-1; 9 nucleotides align to TRBD1. The ends lost 5 bases at V and 3 bases at J; junction bases unmatched: 7. CDR3 length: 15 amino acids. The germline V gene has CDR1 SGHTA and CDR2 FQGNSA. The CDR3 bases are TGTGCCAGCAGCCCAGGGACAGGGATGTACACTGAAGCTTTCTTT. Its translation is CASSPGTGMYTEAFF.

This clone has only one observation. This chain uses TRBV27 with TRBJ1-2; the D gene is possibly TRBD1 (6 bases). CDR1 and CDR2 (germline): MNHEY, SMNVEV (reference sequence). The V gene lost 4 bases and the J gene lost 3 bases, with 12 bases spanning the gap. The CDR3 consists of 14 residues. In DNA, the CDR3 is TGTGCCAGCAGTTCTACAGGGATGCACTATGGCTACACCTTC. Translated: CASSSTGMHYGYTF.

The chain carries TRBV19 and TRBJ2-5; 9 bases map to TRBD2. The CDR3 covers 14 residues. In germline, CDR1 is LNHDA, CDR2 SQIVND (reference sequence). The junction had 4 bases not matched to a gene; V was cut back by 4 bases and J by 4 bases. The CDR3 reads CASSSRLAVETQYF. The CDR3 DNA sequence: TGTGCCAGTAGTAGCAGACTAGCGGTAGAGACCCAGTACTTC.

The chain uses TRBV11-3 and TRBJ2-3; TRBD2 matches at 12 bases. V was clipped by 8 bases and J by 2 bases; unmatched bases: 8. Germline V gives CDR1 SGHNT, CDR2 YENEEA. The CDR3 loop spans 16 amino acids. The CDR3 protein is CASQRGLAGTTDTQYF. The CDR3 nucleotides read TGTGCCAGCCAAAGAGGACTAGCGGGGACCACAGATACGCAGTATTTT.

The V call is TRBV19, the J call TRBJ2-5, with 12 nucleotides matching TRBD2. The CDR3 is 16 residues long. Germline CDR1 and CDR2: LNHDA and SQIVND (reference sequence). V dropped 5 bases and J dropped 2; count of bases not matched to a gene: 6. Written as DNA, the CDR3 is TGTGCCAGTAGTTCTAGCGGGAGGGCCGGGCAAGAGACCCAGTACTTC. Translated: CASSSSGRAGQETQYF. The complete variable domain, with remaining parts taken from reference TRBV19 and TRBJ2-5, reads DGGITQSPKYLFRKEGQNVTLSCEQNLNHDAMYWYRQDPGQGLRLIYYSQIVNDFQKGDIAEGYSVSREKKESFPLTVTSAQKNPTAFYLCASSSSGRAGQETQYFGPGTRLLVL.

The chain carries TRBV11-2 and TRBJ1-4; D is perhaps TRBD1 (5 bases). This CDR3 has 14 amino acids. CDR1 is SGHAT and CDR2 is FQNNGV in the germline V gene. The V end was cut by 4 bases, the J end by 4 bases, with 10 bases between. The CDR3 DNA sequence: TGTGCCAGCAGCTCTAACAGGATTAATGAAAAACTGTTTTTT. It encodes CASSSNRINEKLFF.

This clone occurred once. The V and J genes are TRBV23-1 and TRBJ2-7; no reliable D call. TRBV23-1 carries the ORF label, with uncertain function. The CDR3 consists of 15 residues. V was clipped by 8 bases and J by 0 bases, with 17 bases between them. CDR3 bases: TGCGCCAGCCCACGCGTTTTGCGGCCCTCCTACGAGCAGTACTTC. It yields the protein CASPRVLRPSYEQYF.

This chain connects TRBV5-5 to TRBJ2-1, with D uncertain. Trimming stripped 0 bases from V and 12 bases from J, with 13 bases between. This CDR3 is 13 amino acids long. Per the germline V gene, CDR1 is SGHKS and CDR2 is YYEKEE (reference sequence). The CDR3 protein is CASSLAATLPQFF. The CDR3 DNA reads TGTGCCAGCAGCTTGGCCGCTACGCTCCCGCAGTTCTTC.

V is TRBV11-1 and J is TRBJ2-1; unclear D gene. Trimming pared 5 bases from V and 0 bases from J, leaving 11 bases between. This CDR3 has 15 residues. From germline, CDR1 is SGHAT and CDR2 FQDESV (reference sequence). CDR3 nucleotide sequence: TGTGCCAGCAGCACCGAGGTGGGCTCCTACAATGAGCAGTTCTTC. Its translation: CASSTEVGSYNEQFF.

The J gene is TRBJ1-1, the V gene TRBV6-5, with a possible D match to TRBD1 (5 bases). V was pared by 7 bases and J by 3 bases, with 12 bases between. Germline assignment: CDR1 MNHEY and CDR2 SVGAGI. The CDR3 extends over 13 amino acids. CDR3 loop: CASTDPGDTEAFF. The CDR3 bases are TGTGCCAGCACCGATCCGGGGGACACTGAAGCTTTCTTT.

CDR3 bases: TGTGCCAGCAAGCGGGAGACAGATACGCAGTATTTT. Amino acids: CASKRETDTQYF. This sequence joins TRBV2 and TRBJ2-3, with 8 bases that match TRBD2. The CDR3 loop spans 12 amino acids. V lost 7 bases to trimming and J lost 3 bases; unmatched junction nucleotides: 0. Germline-derived CDR1 and CDR2 are SNHLY and FYNNEI.

The chain is built from TRBV19 and TRBJ2-2, with TRBD2 identical over 9 bases. J gave up 0 bases and V 5 bases, and 4 bases lay outside the gene matches. This CDR3 region has 16 residues. Germline CDR1 is LNHDA and CDR2 is SQIVND (reference sequence). The CDR3 DNA sequence: TGTGCCAGTAGTGTAGGACTAGCGACGAACACCGGGGAGCTGTTTTTT. Its protein is CASSVGLATNTGELFF.

This chain links TRBV19 with TRBJ2-1, with 7 positions matching TRBD1. Germline CDR1 LNHDA, CDR2 SQIVND (reference sequence). The CDR3 totals 16 residues. V lost 7 bases to trimming and J lost 0 bases; unmatched junction nucleotides: 9. Here the CDR3 reads CASKIGGQSSYNEQFF. CDR3 in DNA: TGTGCCAGTAAGATAGGGGGACAGAGCTCCTACAATGAGCAGTTCTTC.

The rearrangement joins TRBV11-3 to TRBJ1-1; the D gene is possibly TRBD1 (6 bases). The V and J ends lost 4 bases and 0 bases respectively, with 12 bases between them. CDR3 length equals 15 residues. CDR1 and CDR2 from the germline V gene are SGHNT and YENEEA. This chain's CDR3 is CASSSSTGLNTEAFF. The CDR3 DNA sequence: TGTGCCAGCAGCTCGTCAACAGGGTTGAACACTGAAGCTTTCTTT.